The next 26 T cell receptor beta chains were all read from a single sample in a study of blood T cell repertoires in COVID-19. The data were produced by immunoSEQ multiplex PCR, yet TCRdb's version contains in-frame clones alone and is incomplete. In the table there are about 110,000 clones, around 80% of which are singletons. Sequenced material: peripheral blood. These receptors all come from a human donor in a cohort sampled during active or convalescent COVID-19.

The chain links TRBV11-2 to TRBJ1-2; 7 nucleotides line up with TRBD1. Per the germline V gene, CDR1 is SGHAT and CDR2 is FQNNGV. Trimming cost V 5 bases and J 0 bases; bases outside gene matches: 6. The CDR3 is 15 amino acids. CDR3 nucleotide sequence: TGTGCCAGCAGCAATACAGGGGAAGCTAACTATGGCTACACCTTC. Protein sequence: CASSNTGEANYGYTF.

The chain links TRBV18 to TRBJ1-1; 7 nucleotides line up with TRBD1. The CDR3 contains 15 residues. After removal of 1 base from V and 1 base from J, the junction contained 3 bases not matched to a gene. Germline V gene data show CDR1 as KGHSH and CDR2 as LQKENI. The CDR3 DNA follows: TGTGCCAGCTCACCACTCCGGACAGGGAACACTGAAGCTTTCTTT. Translation: CASSPLRTGNTEAFF.

This chain uses TRBV7-8 with TRBJ2-5, with D possibly being TRBD2 (6 bases). The germline gives CDR1 SGHVS, CDR2 FQNEAQ. V gave up 4 bases and J gave up 8 bases, with 14 bases separating them. The CDR3 consists of 13 residues. In DNA, the CDR3 is TGTGCCAGCAGCTCTGGGACTCAAATAACCCAGTACTTC. Protein: CASSSGTQITQYF.

The gene calls are TRBV18 and TRBJ1-4; 9 nucleotides agree with TRBD1. The CDR3 contains 15 residues. Trimming at V came to 3 bases and at J to 7 bases, leaving 6 bases not matched to a gene. CDR1 and CDR2 (germline): KGHSH, LQKENI. CDR3 in DNA: TGTGCCAGCTCACCGTCACAGGGGGCACGTGAAAAACTGTTTTTT. It translates to CASSPSQGAREKLFF.

In regard to this clone: This specimen includes other DNA sequences encoding the same CDR3. The chain combines TRBV4-3 with TRBJ2-2; 9 bases match TRBD2. CDR1 is LGHNA, CDR2 YSLEER, per germline. The length of the CDR3 is 18 residues. V gave up 7 bases and J gave up 5 bases; unmatched junction bases: 17. CDR3 sequence: CASTERVAGGSWTGELFF. The DNA for the CDR3 is TGCGCCAGCACCGAAAGGGTGGCGGGGGGGAGTTGGACCGGGGAGCTGTTTTTT.

The J gene is TRBJ1-1, the V gene TRBV24-1, with D possibly matching TRBD1 (5 bases). CDR3 length equals 15 residues. Germline CDR1 is KGHDR and CDR2 is SFDVKD. Trimming pared 4 bases from V and 1 base from J, leaving 12 bases between. The CDR3 region is CATSEGWGENTEAFF. In DNA, the CDR3 is TGTGCCACCAGTGAAGGTTGGGGGGAGAACACTGAAGCTTTCTTT.

The chain recombines TRBV4-3 with TRBJ2-2, with 7 nucleotides matching TRBD2. The junction had 14 bases not matched to a gene; V was cut back by 4 bases and J by 6 bases. Per the germline V gene, CDR1 is LGHNA and CDR2 is YSLEER. The CDR3 spans 17 residues. The CDR3 spells CASSRGALAGVAGELFF. CDR3 DNA sequence: TGCGCCAGCAGCCGAGGGGCTCTCGCGGGAGTCGCCGGGGAGCTGTTTTTT.

This sequence joins TRBV6-1 and TRBJ2-7; no firm D call. The CDR3 sequence is 13 residues long. The germline V and J ends were trimmed by 3 bases and 4 bases, with 10 bases remaining between them. CDR1 and CDR2 from the germline V gene are MNHNS and SASEGT. CDR3 loop: CASSDLGSYEQYF. DNA for the CDR3: TGTGCCAGCAGTGACCTAGGTTCGTACGAGCAGTACTTC.

The chain combines TRBV7-9 with TRBJ2-1; 9 positions agree with TRBD2. The CDR3 spans 16 residues. Germline lookup yields CDR1 SEHNR and CDR2 FQNEAQ (reference sequence). The ends lost 2 bases at V and 7 bases at J; junction bases unmatched: 9. The CDR3 nucleotides read TGTGCCAGCAGCTTACTTGCGGGAGGGCCGGGGAATGAGCAGTTCTTC. It is translated as CASSLLAGGPGNEQFF.

The rearrangement links TRBV19 to TRBJ1-1; 10 positions match TRBD1. The V and J ends lost 4 bases and 4 bases, in that order; junction bases with no gene match: 9. This CDR3 contains 16 residues. The germline CDR1 and CDR2 sequences are LNHDA and SQIVND (reference sequence). The CDR3 region is CASSSKTGGGRTEAFF. CDR3 sequence (DNA): TGTGCCAGTAGTAGTAAGACAGGGGGCGGACGCACTGAAGCTTTCTTT.

The chain carries TRBV24-1 and TRBJ2-3; TRBD2 matches 8 bases. The CDR3 loop spans 16 amino acids. Germline-derived CDR1 and CDR2 are KGHDR and SFDVKD. The V gene end was trimmed by 3 bases and the J gene end by 3 bases; junction bases not matched to a gene: 7. DNA for the CDR3: TGTGCCACCAGTGATACTAGCGGCCGGCGTACAGATACGCAGTATTTT. It specifies CATSDTSGRRTDTQYF.

The table lists this clone with a few counts. The chain carries TRBV11-3 and TRBJ2-1, with 7 bases identical to TRBD1. Unmatched junction bases numbered 7, after V lost 5 bases and J lost 9 bases. Germline lookup yields CDR1 SGHNT and CDR2 YENEEA. The CDR3 covers 13 residues. Written as DNA, the CDR3 is TGTGCCAGCAGCCCCGACAGGGTTGGTGAGCAGTTCTTC. Its translation: CASSPDRVGEQFF.

This clone was seen only once. CDR3 sequence reads: CASTKYPGASGSYEQYF. For the CDR3, the DNA is TGTGCCAGTACCAAATACCCCGGGGCTAGCGGGAGCTACGAGCAGTACTTC. The chain recombines TRBV28 with TRBJ2-7; 10 nucleotides align to TRBD2. CDR3 size: 17 residues. V was clipped by 9 bases and J by 3 bases; unmatched bases: 17. From germline, CDR1 is MDHEN and CDR2 SYDVKM.

V gene TRBV3-1 (or the pseudogene TRBV3-2) combines with J gene TRBJ1-4, with D perhaps TRBD1 (6 bases). CDR3 size: 14 residues. The ends were cut back, 6 bases at V and 4 bases at J, with 12 bases in the middle. In germline, CDR1 is LGHDT, CDR2 YNNKEL (reference sequence). The CDR3 loop reads CASSRTVSNEKLFF. The CDR3 coding sequence is TGTGCCAGCAGTCGGACAGTGAGTAATGAAAAACTGTTTTTT.

The chain employs TRBV19 and TRBJ2-7; 9 bases line up with TRBD1. Germline CDR1 and CDR2: LNHDA and SQIVND (reference sequence). The CDR3 is 14 residues long. J lost 5 bases, V lost 10 bases, and 12 bases had no gene match. CDR3 sequence: CATKGTGKRDEQYF. Written as DNA, the CDR3 is TGTGCCACCAAAGGGACAGGGAAGAGGGACGAGCAGTACTTC.

The chain has TRBV7-3 and TRBJ2-5; possible D gene TRBD2, 7 bases. Germline CDR1 SGHTA, CDR2 FQGTGA. The germline V and J ends were trimmed by 5 bases and 0 bases, with 13 bases remaining between them. The CDR3 runs to 15 residues. The CDR3 region is CASSRGGGYQETQYF. As DNA, the CDR3 is TGTGCCAGCAGCCGGGGAGGGGGGTACCAAGAGACCCAGTACTTC.

The V and J genes are TRBV7-9 and TRBJ2-7, with D perhaps matching TRBD2 (6 bases). Germline V gives CDR1 SEHNR, CDR2 FQNEAQ (reference sequence). V dropped 4 bases and J dropped 5 bases, with 21 bases sitting between them. This CDR3 comprises 16 residues. CDR3 nucleotides: TGTGCCAGCAGCTCCTTATTCCGGACGCCGGGGGACGAGCAGTACTTC. Translating it yields CASSSLFRTPGDEQYF. The full variable domain, its missing parts supplied by reference TRBV7-9 and TRBJ2-7, is DTGVSQNPRHKITKRGQNVTFRCDPISEHNRLYWYRQTLGQGPEFLTYFQNEAQLEKSRLLSDRFSAERPKGSFSTLEIQRTEQGDSAMYLCASSSLFRTPGDEQYFGPGTRLTVT.

The chain links TRBV14 to TRBJ2-3, with a weak D call TRBD2 (6 bases). CDR1 and CDR2 (germline): SGHDN, FVKESK. The CDR3 extends over 13 amino acids. This CDR3 reads CATGGPNTDTQYF. CDR3 DNA: TGTGCTACCGGGGGTCCCAACACAGATACGCAGTATTTT.

This clone was observed a single time. The chain links TRBV5-1 to TRBJ2-7; the match to TRBD1 covers 8 bases. The J segment lost 0 bases and the V segment lost 0 bases, leaving 5 bases of the junction unmatched. Germline-derived CDR1 and CDR2 are SGHRS and YFSETQ. This CDR3 spans 16 amino acids. For the CDR3, the DNA is TGCGCCAGCAGCTTGGTTGGAGGACAGGGCTCCTACGAGCAGTACTTC. It yields the protein CASSLVGGQGSYEQYF. Looking up the rest from reference TRBV5-1 and TRBJ2-7 gives the full variable domain: KAGVTQTPRYLIKTRGQQVTLSCSPISGHRSVSWYQQTPGQGLQFLFEYFSETQRNKGNFPGRFSGRQFSNSRSEMNVSTLELGDSALYLCASSLVGGQGSYEQYFGPGTRLTVT.

This clone has just a few counts. The V and J genes are TRBV28 and TRBJ1-3, with D unclear. CDR3 length equals 13 residues. The ends were cut back, 1 base at V and 4 bases at J, with 5 bases in the middle. Germline assignment: CDR1 MDHEN and CDR2 SYDVKM. The CDR3, as DNA: TGTGCCAGCAGTTTATTCGGGGGAAACACCATATATTTT. Translating gives CASSLFGGNTIYF.

The V call is TRBV12-3 or TRBV12-4, the J call TRBJ2-7; D is ambiguous. Between the trimmed V and J ends, which lost 1 base and 5 bases, there was a span of 6 bases. The length of the CDR3 is 12 residues. The CDR3 sequence is CASSLVSHEQYF. The CDR3 DNA sequence: TGTGCCAGCAGTTTAGTTTCTCACGAGCAGTACTTC.

This rearrangement joins TRBV15 to TRBJ2-5; D may be TRBD2 (5 bases). V lost 4 bases to trimming and J lost 3 bases, with 15 bases between them. Germline CDR1 is LNHNV and CDR2 is YYDKDF (reference sequence). The CDR3 has 15 residues. In DNA, the CDR3 is TGTGCCACCAGCAAACGTTTGGACTTTAAAGAGACCCAGTACTTC. The encoded protein is CATSKRLDFKETQYF.

The chain's CDR3 is CASSISADVYNSPLHF. In nucleotides, the CDR3 is TGTGCCAGTAGTATTTCAGCGGACGTCTATAATTCACCCCTCCACTTT. The chain couples TRBV19 to TRBJ1-6; D remains ambiguous. The germline V gene encodes CDR1 LNHDA and CDR2 SQIVND (reference sequence). Trimming left V 3 bases short and J 3 bases short, with 12 bases between. The CDR3 consists of 16 residues.

The J gene is TRBJ2-1, the V gene TRBV11-1, with 8 bases aligning to TRBD2. The germline gives CDR1 SGHAT, CDR2 FQDESV (reference sequence). Losses at the gene ends were 4 bases for V and 5 bases for J; bases not matched to a gene: 10. The CDR3 runs 16 residues. The DNA for the CDR3 is TGTGCCAGCAGCTCGAAGAGCGGGAGCCTCAACAATGAGCAGTTCTTC. Translating gives CASSSKSGSLNNEQFF.

DNA of the CDR3: TGTGCCAGCAGTCCGTCCCCCTCGGTAGCGGGAAGGGGCTTACGAGAGACCCAGTACTTC. Translating it yields CASSPSPSVAGRGLRETQYF. The chain couples TRBV27 to TRBJ2-5; 8 positions agree with TRBD2. The CDR3 loop spans 20 amino acids. The V and J ends lost 5 bases and 4 bases, in that order; junction bases with no gene match: 24. The germline CDR1 and CDR2 sequences are MNHEY and SMNVEV (reference sequence).

V is TRBV3-1 (or the pseudogene TRBV3-2) and J is TRBJ2-2, with 7 bases matching TRBD2. The ends lost 2 bases at V and 3 bases at J; junction bases unmatched: 6. The CDR3 length is 16 residues. Germline V gene data show CDR1 as LGHDT and CDR2 as YNNKEL (reference sequence). CDR3 sequence: CASSQPAGTYTGELFF. CDR3 nucleotides: TGTGCCAGCAGCCAACCAGCGGGAACCTACACCGGGGAGCTGTTTTTT.